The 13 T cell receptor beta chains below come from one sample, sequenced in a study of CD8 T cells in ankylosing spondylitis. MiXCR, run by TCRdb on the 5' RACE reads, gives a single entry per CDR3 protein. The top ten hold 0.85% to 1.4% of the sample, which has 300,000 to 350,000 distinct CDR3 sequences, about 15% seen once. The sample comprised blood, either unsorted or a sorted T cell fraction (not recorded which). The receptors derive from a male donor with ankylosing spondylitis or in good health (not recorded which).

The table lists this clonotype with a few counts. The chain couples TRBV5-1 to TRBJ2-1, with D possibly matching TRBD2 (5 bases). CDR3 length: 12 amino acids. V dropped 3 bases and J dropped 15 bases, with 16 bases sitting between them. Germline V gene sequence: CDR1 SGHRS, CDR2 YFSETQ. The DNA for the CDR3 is TGCGCCAGCAGCTCGGGGAACGACAAAAGGTTCTTC. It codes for CASSSGNDKRFF.

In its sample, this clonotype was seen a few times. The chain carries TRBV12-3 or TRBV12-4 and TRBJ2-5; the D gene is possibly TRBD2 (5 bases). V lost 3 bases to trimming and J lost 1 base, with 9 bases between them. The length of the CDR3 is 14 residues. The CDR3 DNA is TGTGCCAGCAGTTTGGACTCGCTCCAAGAGACCCAGTACTTC. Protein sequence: CASSLDSLQETQYF.

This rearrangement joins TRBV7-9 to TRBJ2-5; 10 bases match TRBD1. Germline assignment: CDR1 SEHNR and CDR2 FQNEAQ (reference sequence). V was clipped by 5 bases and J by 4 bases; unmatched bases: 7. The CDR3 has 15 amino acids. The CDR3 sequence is CASSPGQGVSETQYF. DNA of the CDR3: TGTGCCAGCAGCCCAGGACAGGGGGTATCAGAGACCCAGTACTTC.

The CDR3 protein is CASSIDRGGGFF. The CDR3 coding sequence is TGTGCCAGCAGCATCGATCGGGGGGGTGGTTTCTTT. This chain connects TRBV7-9 to TRBJ1-1, with D maybe TRBD1 (5 bases). CDR1 SEHNR and CDR2 FQNEAQ come from the germline V gene (reference sequence). The CDR3 contains 12 residues. Trimming pared 5 bases from V and 13 bases from J, leaving 17 bases between.

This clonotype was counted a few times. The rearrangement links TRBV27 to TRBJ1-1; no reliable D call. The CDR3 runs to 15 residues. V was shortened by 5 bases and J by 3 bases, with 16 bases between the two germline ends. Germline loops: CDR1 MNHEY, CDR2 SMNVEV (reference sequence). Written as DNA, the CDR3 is TGTGCCAGCAGTGATGCCCCGGGCTCCCACACTGAAGCTTTCTTT. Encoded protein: CASSDAPGSHTEAFF.

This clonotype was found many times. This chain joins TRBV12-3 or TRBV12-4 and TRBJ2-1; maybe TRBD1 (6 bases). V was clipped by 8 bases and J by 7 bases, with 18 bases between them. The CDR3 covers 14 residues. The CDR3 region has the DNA TGTGCCAGCGAGGGGGTCGGCGCGAAGAATGAGCAGTTCTTC. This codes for CASEGVGAKNEQFF.

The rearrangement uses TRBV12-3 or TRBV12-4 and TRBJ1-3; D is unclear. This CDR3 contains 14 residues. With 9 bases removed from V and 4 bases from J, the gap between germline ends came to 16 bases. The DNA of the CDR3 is TGTGCCAGTTTAAGAGTAGGTCAGGGAAACACCATATATTTT. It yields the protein CASLRVGQGNTIYF.

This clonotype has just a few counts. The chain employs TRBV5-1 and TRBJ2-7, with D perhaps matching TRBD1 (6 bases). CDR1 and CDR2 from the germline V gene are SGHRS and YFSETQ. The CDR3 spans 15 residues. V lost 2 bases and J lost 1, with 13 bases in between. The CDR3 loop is CASSLFPGQSYEQYF. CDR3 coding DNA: TGCGCCAGCAGCTTATTCCCGGGACAATCCTACGAGCAGTACTTC.

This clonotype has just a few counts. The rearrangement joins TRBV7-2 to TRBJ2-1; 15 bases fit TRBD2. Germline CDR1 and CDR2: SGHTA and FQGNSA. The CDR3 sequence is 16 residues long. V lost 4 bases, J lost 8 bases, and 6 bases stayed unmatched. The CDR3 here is CASSSTGTSGRYEQFF. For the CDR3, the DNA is TGTGCCAGCAGCTCGACCGGGACTAGCGGGAGGTATGAGCAGTTCTTC.

The CDR3 nucleotides read TGTGCCACCAGCAGAGATCCCGTCGGCGGGACTAGCAATGAGCAGTTCTTC. As protein: CATSRDPVGGTSNEQFF. This sequence joins TRBV15 and TRBJ2-1; 8 positions match TRBD2. The ends lost 0 bases at V and 6 bases at J; junction bases unmatched: 10. Germline CDR1 and CDR2: LNHNV and YYDKDF (reference sequence). This CDR3 comprises 17 residues.

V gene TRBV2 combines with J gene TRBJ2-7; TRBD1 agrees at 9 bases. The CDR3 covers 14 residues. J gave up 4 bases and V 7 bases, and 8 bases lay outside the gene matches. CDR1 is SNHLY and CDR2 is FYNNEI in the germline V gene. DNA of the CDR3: TGTGCCAGCAAGTGGGGACAGGGTATTTACGAGCAGTACTTC. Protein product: CASKWGQGIYEQYF.

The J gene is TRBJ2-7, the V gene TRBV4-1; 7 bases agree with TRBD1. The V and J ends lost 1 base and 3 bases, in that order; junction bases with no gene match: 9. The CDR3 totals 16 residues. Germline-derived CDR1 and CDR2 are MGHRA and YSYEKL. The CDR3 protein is CASSQALSGGIYEQYF. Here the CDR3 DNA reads TGCGCCAGCAGCCAAGCTCTTTCAGGGGGTATCTACGAGCAGTACTTC.

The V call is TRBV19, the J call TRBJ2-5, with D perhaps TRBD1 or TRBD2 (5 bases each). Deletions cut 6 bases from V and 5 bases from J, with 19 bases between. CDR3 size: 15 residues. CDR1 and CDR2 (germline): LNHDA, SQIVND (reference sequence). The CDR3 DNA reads TGTGCCAGTAGGAACCTCGGGCAGGGAGTGGAGACCCAGTACTTC. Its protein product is CASRNLGQGVETQYF.